Following are 31 T cell receptor beta chains from one sample sequenced in a study of T cells in Graves' hyperthyroidism and ophthalmopathy. There were TCR beta CDR3 regions amplified from RNA transcripts. During a first-round RT-PCR of the TCR CDR3, the HTBI primer set was used. In TCRdb, the multiplex PCR reads were re-called with MiXCR into one record per CDR3 protein. The sample carries about 350,000 distinct CDR3 sequences, approximately 14% recorded once. Input material: blood. Receptor source: a woman aged 25 to 39 with Graves' hyperthyroidism.

V is TRBV29-1 and J is TRBJ2-1; 10 positions agree with TRBD1. After removal of 6 bases from V and 3 bases from J, the junction contained 5 bases not matched to a gene. The CDR3 length is 14 residues. Germline V gives CDR1 SQVTM, CDR2 ANQGSEA. The CDR3 loop reads CSVTGTGDYNEQFF. CDR3 nucleotides: TGCAGCGTAACCGGGACAGGGGACTACAATGAGCAGTTCTTC.

This clonotype was picked up many times. The rearrangement joins TRBV12-3 or TRBV12-4 to TRBJ1-5; TRBD1 is a possible D gene (5 bases). V lost 0 bases, J lost 0 bases, and 6 bases lay in between. CDR3 length: 15 residues. The CDR3 bases are TGTGCCAGCAGTTTAGCCAGGGCTAGCAATCAGCCCCAGCATTTT. Its protein product is CASSLARASNQPQHF.

The table lists this clonotype with a few counts. V usage is TRBV20-1 and J usage is TRBJ2-7; tentative D call: TRBD1 (5 bases). This CDR3 is built from 15 residues. Trimming left V 5 bases short and J 2 bases short, with 19 bases between. The germline gives CDR1 DFQATT, CDR2 SNEGSKA (reference sequence). Written as DNA, the CDR3 is TGCAGTGCTCACCGTGGGGCAGAGGTTGCCTACGAGCAGTACTTC. This encodes CSAHRGAEVAYEQYF.

A remark on this clonotype: This may be a read error: a much more frequent sequence differs by one nucleotide. The gene calls are TRBV12-3 or TRBV12-4 and TRBJ1-5, with D uncertain. This CDR3 contains 14 residues. The CDR3 nucleotides read TGTGTCAGCAGCCCCCTCTCTCAAGGTCAGCCCCAGCATTTT. Translating it yields CVSSPLSQGQPQHF.

On this clonotype itself: A much larger clone differs by one base, so this may be a read error. This rearrangement joins TRBV9 to TRBJ1-2; D possibly corresponds to TRBD1 (5 bases). Per germline, CDR1 SGDLS and CDR2 YYNGEE. This CDR3 has 16 amino acids. The CDR3 loop reads CASSPEGHPTDYGHTF. CDR3 sequence (DNA): TGTGCCAGCAGTCCAGAGGGGCACCCGACGGACTATGGCCACACCTTC.

This clonotype was counted many times. J is TRBJ2-5 and V is TRBV20-1, with 13 bases fitting TRBD2. V lost 3 bases, J lost 7 bases, and 8 bases stayed unmatched. CDR1 is DFQATT, CDR2 SNEGSKA, per germline (reference sequence). CDR3 size: 15 residues. The CDR3 region has the DNA TGCAGTGCTAGGGGACTAGCGGGATCCGGGGGGACCCAGTACTTC. Its translation is CSARGLAGSGGTQYF.

At least ten counts were recorded for this clonotype. The chain is built from TRBV18 and TRBJ1-5; no clear D. The CDR3 covers 14 residues. CDR1 and CDR2 (germline): KGHSH, LQKENI. V was cut by 0 bases and J by 7 bases, with 10 bases left in between. The CDR3 DNA reads as TGTGCCAGCTCACCACCAGAGACTAGGCAGCCCCAGCATTTT. The encoded protein is CASSPPETRQPQHF.

This clonotype was seen ten or more times. This chain joins TRBV28 and TRBJ2-7; the D is unclear. Germline CDR1 MDHEN, CDR2 SYDVKM. This CDR3 is built from 17 residues. The V gene lost 2 bases and the J gene lost 2 bases, with 19 bases spanning the gap. The CDR3 DNA is TGTGCCAGCAGTTTAGCCGCCCGCATGGCAGACACCTACGAGCAGTACTTC. Its protein is CASSLAARMADTYEQYF.

The rearrangement joins TRBV20-1 to TRBJ2-2; no clear D. From germline, CDR1 is DFQATT and CDR2 SNEGSKA (reference sequence). The CDR3 is made up of 13 amino acids. Trimming cost V 0 bases and J 7 bases, with 9 bases left between them. The CDR3 here is CSARDSSYGELFF. DNA of the CDR3: TGCAGTGCTAGAGATTCAAGTTACGGGGAGCTGTTTTTT.

This clonotype was seen more than once but under ten times. This chain links TRBV20-1 with TRBJ2-6, with D uncertain. The CDR3 extends over 15 amino acids. Trimming pared 6 bases from V and 3 bases from J, leaving 15 bases between. CDR1 and CDR2 from the germline V gene are DFQATT and SNEGSKA (reference sequence). The CDR3 DNA sequence: TGCAGTGCCTACTTTGGAGTGAGTGGGGCCAACGTCCTGACTTTC. Translated: CSAYFGVSGANVLTF.

V gene TRBV6-1 combines with J gene TRBJ2-1, with no clear D. Germline V gene sequence: CDR1 MNHNS, CDR2 SASEGT. This CDR3 is 12 amino acids long. The germline V and J ends were trimmed by 4 bases and 8 bases, with 9 bases remaining between them. The CDR3 DNA follows: TGTGCCAGCAGTGTCGATGGCGATGAGCAGTTCTTC. Encoded protein: CASSVDGDEQFF.

This clonotype was detected a few times. The rearrangement uses TRBV28 and TRBJ1-1; 7 nucleotides line up with TRBD1. The CDR3 has 17 amino acids. V dropped 2 bases and J dropped 2; count of bases not matched to a gene: 11. In germline, CDR1 is MDHEN, CDR2 SYDVKM. The CDR3 region is CASSLQNLYRGNTEAFF. In DNA form, the CDR3 reads TGTGCCAGCAGTTTACAAAACTTATACAGGGGTAACACTGAAGCTTTCTTT.

This clonotype was observed a handful of times. The chain recombines TRBV10-3 with TRBJ2-7; 8 positions match TRBD1. Per the germline V gene, CDR1 is ENHRY and CDR2 is SYGVKD. This CDR3 spans 14 amino acids. The ends lost 5 bases at V and 2 bases at J; junction bases unmatched: 5. The CDR3 is CAISPGTGTYEQYF. The CDR3 DNA follows: TGTGCCATCAGTCCCGGGACAGGTACCTACGAGCAGTACTTC.

This clonotype occurred a few times. The chain carries TRBV3-1 and TRBJ2-2; D is unresolved. The germline gives CDR1 LGHDT, CDR2 YNNKEL (reference sequence). V lost 4 bases and J lost 5, with 14 bases in between. This CDR3 spans 15 amino acids. The CDR3 nucleotides read TGTGCCAGCAGCCCCACAACTCGGCTTACCGGGGAGCTGTTTTTT. Its translation: CASSPTTRLTGELFF.

The chain carries TRBV20-1 and TRBJ2-1, with TRBD2 identical over 8 bases. The CDR3 has 14 residues. The trim removed 6 bases at V and 0 bases at J, leaving 4 bases unmatched. CDR1 and CDR2 from the germline V gene are DFQATT and SNEGSKA (reference sequence). CDR3 in amino acids: CSAPGTSSYNEQFF. The CDR3 DNA reads TGCAGTGCACCCGGGACTAGCTCCTACAATGAGCAGTTCTTC.

This clonotype was picked up many times. The gene calls are TRBV10-3 and TRBJ2-5; D might be TRBD1 (5 bases). Trimming cost V 10 bases and J 5 bases, with 17 bases left between them. Germline loops: CDR1 ENHRY, CDR2 SYGVKD. There are 13 residues in the CDR3. The CDR3 bases are TGTGCCACCTCGGGCTTAGCAGGGGAGACCCAGTACTTC. It yields the protein CATSGLAGETQYF.

Ten or more counts support this clonotype. The V and J genes are TRBV12-3 or TRBV12-4 and TRBJ1-6; D not resolved. This CDR3 has 14 residues. V lost 5 bases and J lost 1, with 6 bases in between. The CDR3 bases are TGTGCCAGCAGTAGGGAATCCTATAATTCACCCCTCCACTTT. This gives the protein CASSRESYNSPLHF.

The chain carries TRBV3-1 and TRBJ1-1, with 7 bases that match TRBD1. Germline assignment: CDR1 LGHDT and CDR2 YNNKEL (reference sequence). J was trimmed by 2 bases and V by 4 bases; bases with no gene match: 4. The CDR3 is 14 amino acids. CDR3 protein: CASSRGTVNTEAFF. CDR3 in DNA: TGTGCCAGCAGCCGCGGGACAGTTAACACTGAAGCTTTCTTT.

The sample holds many counts of this clonotype. V gene TRBV6-1 combines with J gene TRBJ2-1; possibly TRBD1 or TRBD2 for D (6 bases each). The CDR3 spans 14 residues. V was clipped by 5 bases and J by 12 bases, with 20 bases between them. Germline assignment: CDR1 MNHNS and CDR2 SASEGT. Here the CDR3 DNA reads TGTGCCAGCAGTACGGGGAGGCCCAAGGGGGGGCAGTTCTTC. Encoded protein: CASSTGRPKGGQFF.

As for this clonotype: No conserved phenylalanine or tryptophan is present at the end of the CDR3, so a read error is the likely explanation. The CDR3 DNA is TGCAGCGTTGAAGAGCTAGCGGGAGCTGGCGAGCAGTACCTC. Its protein is CSVEELAGAGEQYL. This chain connects TRBV29-1 to TRBJ2-7; 10 bases fit TRBD2. V lost 0 bases to trimming and J lost 6 bases; unmatched junction nucleotides: 5. CDR1 and CDR2 (germline): SQVTM, ANQGSEA. CDR3 length: 14 amino acids.

This clonotype has ten or more counts. V and J are TRBV12-3 or TRBV12-4 and TRBJ1-2; D remains unclear. The CDR3 contains 12 residues. The ends were cut back, 5 bases at V and 2 bases at J, with 6 bases in the middle. The CDR3 spells CASSPTNYGYTF. The CDR3 DNA is TGTGCCAGCAGTCCCACCAACTATGGCTACACCTTC.

With respect to this clonotype: This clone may be a read error of a much larger clone one base away. The rearrangement links TRBV20-1 to TRBJ1-1; maybe TRBD1 (5 bases). From germline, CDR1 is DFQATT and CDR2 SNEGSKA (reference sequence). This CDR3 contains 14 residues. Deletions cut 2 bases from V and 1 base from J, with 11 bases between. The CDR3 protein is CSARRDGANTEAFF. The CDR3 coding sequence is TGCAGTGCTAGACGGGACGGGGCGAACACTGAAGCTTTCTTT.

This clonotype was recorded many times. The chain uses TRBV20-1 and TRBJ1-5; the match to TRBD1 covers 7 bases. This CDR3 is built from 12 residues. Germline lookup yields CDR1 DFQATT and CDR2 SNEGSKA (reference sequence). V lost 5 bases to trimming and J lost 5 bases; unmatched junction nucleotides: 3. The CDR3 protein is CSARTGDQPQHF. The CDR3 DNA follows: TGCAGTGCTCGCACAGGGGATCAGCCCCAGCATTTT.

At least ten counts were recorded for this clonotype. V usage is TRBV5-8 and J usage is TRBJ2-5; 14 bases are shared with TRBD2. This CDR3 comprises 17 residues. With 4 bases clipped from V and 5 bases from J, the junction kept 10 bases outside the gene matches. Germline CDR1 is SGHTS and CDR2 is YDEGEE. The CDR3 sequence is CASSPGLAGVDGETQYF. The CDR3 nucleotides read TGTGCCAGCAGCCCGGGACTAGCGGGAGTCGACGGGGAGACCCAGTACTTC.

This clonotype was detected ten times or more. The chain is built from TRBV28 and TRBJ2-2; a weak D match, TRBD2 (7 bases). Germline lookup yields CDR1 MDHEN and CDR2 SYDVKM. The CDR3 totals 19 residues. V was clipped by 7 bases and J by 1 base, with 25 bases between them. CDR3 bases: TGTGCCAGCACCCCCGGCCCTTTCGGGCGGGGGCTGAACACCGGGGAGCTGTTTTTT. It translates to CASTPGPFGRGLNTGELFF.

This clonotype was recorded many times. The rearrangement links TRBV20-1 to TRBJ2-7; D may be TRBD1 or TRBD2 (5 bases each). This CDR3 has 16 amino acids. The germline V gene has CDR1 DFQATT and CDR2 SNEGSKA (reference sequence). V shed 6 bases and J shed 1 base, with 22 bases lying between them. The CDR3 loop reads CSANNAGTHTSYEQYF. The CDR3 region has the DNA TGCAGTGCCAATAACGCCGGGACGCACACTTCCTACGAGCAGTACTTC.

This chain uses TRBV5-5 with TRBJ2-4, with TRBD1 identical over 7 bases. This CDR3 is built from 14 residues. Germline trimming cut 4 bases from V and 6 bases from J; bases unmatched to any gene: 7. Germline-derived CDR1 and CDR2 are SGHKS and YYEKEE (reference sequence). Here the CDR3 reads CASSAGDSRNIQYF. DNA for the CDR3: TGTGCCAGCAGCGCCGGGGACAGCCGAAACATTCAGTACTTC.

This clonotype was counted ten times or more. The chain links TRBV11-2 to TRBJ1-4, with a weak D call TRBD1 (5 bases). Germline V CDR1 and CDR2: SGHAT, FQNNGV. This CDR3 region has 13 residues. Trimming cost V 10 bases and J 8 bases, with 17 bases left between them. CDR3 in DNA: TGTGCCACCGTAGCAGGGCTGGGGGAAAAACTGTTTTTT. Its protein is CATVAGLGEKLFF.

The rearrangement uses TRBV6-1 and TRBJ1-5, with D unresolved. CDR1 and CDR2 (germline): MNHNS, SASEGT. The CDR3 is 14 residues long. The V and J ends lost 3 bases and 4 bases respectively, with 10 bases between them. In DNA form, the CDR3 reads TGTGCCAGCAGTGAGACTCCTTCTAATCAGCCCCAGCATTTT. Translating gives CASSETPSNQPQHF.

This clonotype appeared many times. A read error may produce the germline difference seen at one junction end. CDR3 coding DNA: TGTGCCAGCAGTCTCAACATCGGGGATAGGCAGTATTTT. Its translation is CASSLNIGDRQYF. This sequence joins TRBV2 and TRBJ2-3, with D possibly being TRBD2 (5 bases). The CDR3 consists of 13 residues. Germline CDR1 reads SNHLY; CDR2 reads FYNNEI.

This clonotype was detected many times. The chain joins TRBV19 to TRBJ1-1; D is unresolved. This CDR3 is built from 10 residues. Per germline, CDR1 LNHDA and CDR2 SQIVND (reference sequence). V lost 4 bases and J 11 bases, leaving 8 bases between the germline ends. The CDR3 reads CASSTPPAFF. CDR3 nucleotide sequence: TGTGCCAGTAGTACTCCCCCCGCTTTCTTT.